A single T cell receptor (beta chain) is shown here with its context. Antigen specificity is unknown. These data belong to a study of type 1 regulatory T cells. Whole-study context: This in vitro CD4 product, T-allo10, is enriched for Tr1 cells and alloantigen-specific.

Germline V gene sequence: CDR1 KGHSH, CDR2 LQKENI. The CDR3 covers 15 residues. V shed 2 bases, J shed 0 bases, and the junction held 1 base outside the gene matches. TCRdb called the reads again in MiXCR, with one record for every CDR3 protein. The data contain just under 65,000 distinct CDR3 sequences, around 49% of them singletons. The chain employs TRBV18 and TRBJ1-3; the match to TRBD1 covers 7 bases. What was sequenced was cultured non-Tr1 T cells, either the whole culture or a sorted T cell fraction (not recorded which). This receptor was obtained from a human donor in good health. CDR3 bases: TGTGCCAGCTCACCAACAGGGGTCTCTGGAAACACCATATATTTT. Translated: CASSPTGVSGNTIYF.